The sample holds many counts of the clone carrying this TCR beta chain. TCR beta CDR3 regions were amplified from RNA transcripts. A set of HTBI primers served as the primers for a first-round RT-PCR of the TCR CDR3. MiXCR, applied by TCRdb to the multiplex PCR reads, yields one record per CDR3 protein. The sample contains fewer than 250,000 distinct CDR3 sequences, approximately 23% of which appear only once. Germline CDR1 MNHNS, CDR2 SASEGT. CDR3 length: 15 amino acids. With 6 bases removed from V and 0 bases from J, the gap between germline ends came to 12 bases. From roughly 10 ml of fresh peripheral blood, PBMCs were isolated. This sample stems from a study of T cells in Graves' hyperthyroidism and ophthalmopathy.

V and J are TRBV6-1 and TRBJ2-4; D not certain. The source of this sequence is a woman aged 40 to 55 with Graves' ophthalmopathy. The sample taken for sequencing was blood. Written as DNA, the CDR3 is TGTGCCAGCAGGTCCCCAGACGGAGCCAAAAACATTCAGTACTTC. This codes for CASRSPDGAKNIQYF.